This section outlines one T cell receptor (beta chain) sequence together with its context. Its antigen is still unknown. It was with 60 Vbeta and 13 Jbeta primers that the PCR ran. Sequencing used immunoSEQ multiplex PCR; TCRdb keeps in-frame clones, though not all of them. Of 95,000 to 150,000 clones listed, 83% are singletons. This record comes from a study of cytomegalovirus exposure and HLA in healthy donors. Background on the study: An analysis done earlier identified about 120 million unique TCR beta sequences from around 180 million T cells. From HLA-typed donors, an early data release held around 85 million unique TCRs. Study outcomes and limitations: More clonal expansion characterized HLA-associated TCR beta chains than equally common others in a later analysis. Specificity for CMV antigens was confirmed in vitro for a few of the CMV-associated chains.

The sample consisted of PBMCs. The origin of this receptor is a woman aged 40 to 55 in good health and CMV-seropositive.

CDR3 DNA sequence: TGTGCCAGCAGTACCCGTAACAGGGAGCCCCAGCATTTT. This gives the protein CASSTRNREPQHF. This chain connects TRBV6-1 to TRBJ1-5; D is perhaps TRBD1 (6 bases). V lost 5 bases, J lost 8 bases, and 13 bases lay in between. Germline loops: CDR1 MNHNS, CDR2 SASEGT. CDR3 length equals 13 residues.